A single sample gave rise to the 30 T cell receptor beta chains below, sequenced in a study of control samples from healthy donors and cancer patients. Here immunoSEQ multiplex PCR was the method, and the copy in TCRdb shows in-frame clones only, minus some. Among 100,000 to 120,000 clones, roughly 90% were seen once, and the ten largest hold around 3.5%. Sequencing used PBMCs. These receptors came from a woman aged 55-70 years with lung cancer.

This chain joins TRBV6-5 and TRBJ1-1; the D is unclear. The CDR3 consists of 12 residues. Germline V gene data show CDR1 as MNHEY and CDR2 as SVGAGI. V lost 4 bases to trimming and J lost 6 bases, with 9 bases between them. CDR3 amino acids: CASSSRIAEAFF. DNA of the CDR3: TGTGCCAGCAGTTCCCGAATCGCTGAAGCTTTCTTT.

This clone was detected once. The gene calls are TRBV30 and TRBJ1-5; weak D call: TRBD1 (6 bases). V was shortened by 0 bases and J by 0 bases, with 12 bases between the two germline ends. The length of the CDR3 is 16 residues. From germline, CDR1 is GTSNPN and CDR2 SVGIG (reference sequence). This CDR3 is CAWSVLGQTSNQPQHF. The CDR3 DNA reads TGTGCCTGGAGTGTACTAGGACAGACTAGCAATCAGCCCCAGCATTTT.

The chain links TRBV2 to TRBJ1-4, with TRBD1 matching over 9 bases. In germline, CDR1 is SNHLY, CDR2 FYNNEI. The V segment lost 1 base and the J segment 3 bases; nucleotides outside the gene matches: 0. This CDR3 has 15 amino acids. CDR3 loop: CASSEGTGANEKLFF. The CDR3 DNA follows: TGTGCCAGCAGTGAAGGGACAGGGGCTAATGAAAAACTGTTTTTT.

The chain is built from TRBV30 and TRBJ2-3, with D perhaps matching TRBD2 (5 bases). There are 12 residues in the CDR3. Germline-derived CDR1 and CDR2 are GTSNPN and SVGIG (reference sequence). Trimming shortened V by 5 bases and J by 0 bases, and 6 bases separated the two germline ends. The CDR3 DNA is TGTGCCTGGGGGAGAAGCACAGATACGCAGTATTTT. Amino acids: CAWGRSTDTQYF.

This sequence joins TRBV7-9 and TRBJ1-5, with D unclear. V lost 4 bases and J 2 bases, leaving 6 bases between the germline ends. The CDR3 sequence is 13 residues long. Germline V gene data show CDR1 as SEHNR and CDR2 as FQNEAQ (reference sequence). As DNA, the CDR3 is TGTGCCAGCAGCTACGCAGGCAATCAGCCCCAGCATTTT. It yields the protein CASSYAGNQPQHF. Full variable domain (missing parts from reference TRBV7-9 and TRBJ1-5): DTGVSQNPRHKITKRGQNVTFRCDPISEHNRLYWYRQTLGQGPEFLTYFQNEAQLEKSRLLSDRFSAERPKGSFSTLEIQRTEQGDSAMYLCASSYAGNQPQHFGDGTRLSIL.

The chain combines TRBV5-1 with TRBJ1-4, with D hard to call. In germline, CDR1 is SGHRS, CDR2 YFSETQ. The V and J ends lost 1 base and 7 bases respectively, with 11 bases between them. The CDR3 length is 14 residues. CDR3 in DNA: TGCGCCAGCAGCTTGTCGGCCTGGGGTGAAAAACTGTTTTTT. Encoded protein: CASSLSAWGEKLFF.

This clone was seen once. V and J are TRBV12-3 or TRBV12-4 and TRBJ2-7, with D uncertain. The CDR3 is made up of 12 amino acids. V was shortened by 3 bases and J by 6 bases, with 9 bases between the two germline ends. In DNA, the CDR3 is TGTGCCAGCAGTTTCATCCCCTTCGAGCAGTACTTC. Its protein product is CASSFIPFEQYF.

The chain is built from TRBV5-1 and TRBJ2-3; 8 bases map to TRBD2. Germline assignment: CDR1 SGHRS and CDR2 YFSETQ. J was trimmed by 0 bases and V by 3 bases; bases with no gene match: 0. The CDR3 covers 14 residues. CDR3 bases: TGCGCCAGCAGCTCTAGCGGGAGCACAGATACGCAGTATTTT. Residues: CASSSSGSTDTQYF.

In this sample, this clone turned up once. V gene TRBV5-1 combines with J gene TRBJ2-3; 7 bases fit TRBD2. The V segment lost 0 bases and the J segment 4 bases; nucleotides outside the gene matches: 8. The CDR3 is 16 amino acids. The germline V gene has CDR1 SGHRS and CDR2 YFSETQ. CDR3 nucleotide sequence: TGCGCCAGCAGCTTGGAGGCGGGAGCAGGCGCAGATACGCAGTATTTT. Its translation is CASSLEAGAGADTQYF.

The rearrangement links TRBV5-6 to TRBJ2-1; maybe TRBD1 (6 bases). The length of the CDR3 is 16 residues. V lost 4 bases and J 2 bases, leaving 16 bases between the germline ends. The germline CDR1 and CDR2 sequences are SGHDT and YYEEEE. The CDR3 is CASSPWGRVPYNEQFF. CDR3 nucleotide sequence: TGTGCCAGCAGCCCATGGGGGCGAGTGCCCTACAATGAGCAGTTCTTC.

This chain uses TRBV6-5 with TRBJ2-7, with 10 positions matching TRBD1. The trim removed 5 bases at V and 6 bases at J, leaving 10 bases unmatched. The CDR3 is 15 residues long. The V gene's germline CDR1 is MNHEY and CDR2 SVGAGI. The CDR3 sequence: CASSPSTGGAGEQYF. For the CDR3, the DNA is TGTGCCAGCAGTCCCTCGACAGGGGGCGCGGGCGAGCAGTACTTC.

The rearrangement joins TRBV7-2 to TRBJ2-1, with 9 bases fitting TRBD1. The J segment lost 6 bases and the V segment lost 1 base, leaving 7 bases of the junction unmatched. The CDR3 runs to 16 residues. CDR1 is SGHTA and CDR2 is FQGNSA in the germline V gene. The CDR3 region has the DNA TGTGCCAGCAGCTTAGTATCGGGACAGGGAGGCAATGAGCAGTTCTTC. Translation gives CASSLVSGQGGNEQFF.

The rearrangement links TRBV5-1 to TRBJ2-3; the match to TRBD2 covers 10 bases. The length of the CDR3 is 16 residues. Germline-derived CDR1 and CDR2 are SGHRS and YFSETQ. Losses at the gene ends were 4 bases for V and 0 bases for J; bases not matched to a gene: 5. CDR3: CASSSGLAASTDTQYF. The CDR3 DNA is TGCGCCAGCAGCAGCGGACTAGCGGCTAGCACAGATACGCAGTATTTT.

J is TRBJ1-3 and V is TRBV7-9, with D unclear. The CDR3 length is 15 residues. Germline-derived CDR1 and CDR2 are SEHNR and FQNEAQ (reference sequence). V lost 4 bases and J 0 bases, leaving 10 bases between the germline ends. The CDR3 nucleotides read TGTGCCAGCAGCTCCTTCAGGTTCTCTGGAAACACCATATATTTT. Residues: CASSSFRFSGNTIYF.

The chain is built from TRBV11-3 and TRBJ2-1; 11 bases align to TRBD2. The germline CDR1 and CDR2 sequences are SGHNT and YENEEA. Trimming at V came to 1 base and at J to 0 bases, leaving 8 bases not matched to a gene. This CDR3 is 19 amino acids long. The CDR3 nucleotides are TGTGCCAGCAGCTTAGGCGGGACTAGCGGTTTTAGCTCCTACAATGAGCAGTTCTTC. Protein sequence: CASSLGGTSGFSSYNEQFF.

The J gene is TRBJ1-6, the V gene TRBV3-1 (or the pseudogene TRBV3-2), with no clear D. Per the germline V gene, CDR1 is LGHDT and CDR2 is YNNKEL (reference sequence). Trimming shortened V by 1 base and J by 9 bases, and 7 bases separated the two germline ends. The CDR3 loop spans 13 amino acids. The CDR3 region is CASSQVLASPLHF. Written as DNA, the CDR3 is TGTGCCAGCAGCCAAGTGCTGGCTTCACCCCTCCACTTT.

CDR3 sequence (DNA): TGTGCCAGCAGTCCGACCCTGGGCTCAAACTATGGCTACACCTTC. Its translation: CASSPTLGSNYGYTF. The chain uses TRBV27 and TRBJ1-2; D ambiguous. The CDR3 is made up of 15 amino acids. Germline-derived CDR1 and CDR2 are MNHEY and SMNVEV (reference sequence). V lost 5 bases and J lost 2, with 15 bases in between.

This clone was seen a single time. The chain is built from TRBV6-5 and TRBJ1-1; D not resolved. The CDR3 is made up of 14 amino acids. The V gene's germline CDR1 is MNHEY and CDR2 SVGAGI. V was cut by 7 bases and J by 0 bases, with 12 bases left in between. The CDR3 region is CASTLDGMNTEAFF. The CDR3, as DNA: TGTGCCAGCACTTTGGACGGCATGAACACTGAAGCTTTCTTT.

The chain is built from TRBV6-2 or TRBV6-3 and TRBJ2-3, with D perhaps given as TRBD1 or TRBD2 (5 bases each). The CDR3 has 20 amino acids. Trimming cost V 0 bases and J 0 bases, with 22 bases left between them. The V gene's germline CDR1 is MNHEY and CDR2 SVGEGT. The CDR3 sequence is CASSYSTREPINFSTDTQYF. DNA for the CDR3: TGTGCCAGCAGTTACTCGACCAGGGAGCCGATAAATTTTAGCACAGATACGCAGTATTTT.

The CDR3 loop is CASSMTPAGQGAQPLHF. DNA of the CDR3: TGTGCCAGTAGTATGACACCCGCGGGACAGGGGGCCCAGCCCCTCCACTTT. The chain uses TRBV19 and TRBJ1-6, with 12 positions matching TRBD1. The V segment lost 3 bases and the J segment 13 bases; nucleotides outside the gene matches: 13. Germline V lookup: CDR1 LNHDA, CDR2 SQIVND (reference sequence). The CDR3 has 17 residues.

The chain is built from TRBV2 and TRBJ1-2, with D uncertain. CDR3 length: 15 amino acids. Germline CDR1 SNHLY, CDR2 FYNNEI. V gave up 4 bases and J gave up 4 bases, with 16 bases separating them. CDR3 region: CASSAVGLPSYGYTF. The DNA for the CDR3 is TGTGCCAGCAGTGCGGTAGGGCTACCGTCCTATGGCTACACCTTC.

V and J are TRBV12-3 or TRBV12-4 and TRBJ2-3; D ambiguous. The CDR3 sequence is 11 residues long. V lost 6 bases and J 2 bases, leaving 3 bases between the germline ends. The CDR3 region is CASSFTDTQYF. The DNA for the CDR3 is TGTGCCAGCAGCTTCACAGATACGCAGTATTTT.

The rearrangement joins TRBV19 to TRBJ1-1, with D possibly being TRBD1 (6 bases). The CDR3 is made up of 18 amino acids. With 2 bases removed from V and 3 bases from J, the gap between germline ends came to 22 bases. In germline, CDR1 is LNHDA, CDR2 SQIVND (reference sequence). The chain's CDR3 is CASSISPGHREGYTEAFF. The CDR3 bases are TGTGCCAGTAGTATATCCCCGGGACACCGCGAGGGCTACACTGAAGCTTTCTTT.

The rearrangement links TRBV11-3 to TRBJ2-2; no definite D call. Trimming took 0 bases from V and 5 from J, leaving 4 bases between them. This CDR3 has 13 residues. Germline V lookup: CDR1 SGHNT, CDR2 YENEEA. CDR3 coding DNA: TGTGCCAGCAGCTTAGATCAGACCGGGGAGCTGTTTTTT. Translation gives CASSLDQTGELFF.

This chain links TRBV7-6 with TRBJ2-6, with TRBD2 matching over 11 bases. The CDR3 runs to 17 residues. The junction had 4 bases not matched to a gene; V was cut back by 5 bases and J by 1 base. Germline CDR1 is SGHVS and CDR2 is FNYEAQ. The DNA of the CDR3 is TGTGCCAGCAGCATTAGCGGGGGGGCGTCTGGGGCCAACGTCCTGACTTTC. Translated: CASSISGGASGANVLTF. Together with reference TRBV7-6 and TRBJ2-6, the CDR3 gives the full variable domain: GAGVSQSPRYKVTKRGQDVALRCDPISGHVSLYWYRQALGQGPEFLTYFNYEAQQDKSGLPNDRFSAERPEGSISTLTIQRTEQRDSAMYRCASSISGGASGANVLTFGAGSRLTVL.

The V call is TRBV5-6, the J call TRBJ2-1; D is perhaps TRBD2 (5 bases). Trimming took off 2 bases at V and 6 bases at J, with 12 bases between the two ends. There are 14 residues in the CDR3. Germline V CDR1 and CDR2: SGHDT, YYEEEE. CDR3 in DNA: TGTGCCAGCAGCTTAGGGAGCGGCCGCAATGAGCAGTTCTTC. Translated, it gives CASSLGSGRNEQFF. Supplemented by reference TRBV5-6 and TRBJ2-1, the full variable domain reads DAGVTQSPTHLIKTRGQQVTLRCSPKSGHDTVSWYQQALGQGPQFIFQYYEEEERQRGNFPDRFSGHQFPNYSSELNVNALLLGDSALYLCASSLGSGRNEQFFGPGTRLTVL.

The V and J genes are TRBV5-5 and TRBJ1-4; TRBD1 matches 7 bases. Germline CDR1 SGHKS, CDR2 YYEKEE (reference sequence). The V and J ends lost 4 bases and 4 bases, in that order; junction bases with no gene match: 7. The CDR3 covers 15 residues. In nucleotides, the CDR3 is TGTGCCAGCAGCCTGGAACAGGGGATTAATGAAAAACTGTTTTTT. It specifies CASSLEQGINEKLFF.

This clone was seen a few times. The gene calls are TRBV12-3 or TRBV12-4 and TRBJ2-5; no clear D gene. There are 13 residues in the CDR3. Trimming removed 0 bases from V and 5 bases from J, with 7 bases in between. CDR3 bases: TGTGCCAGCAGTTTAGCCGAGTGGGAGACCCAGTACTTC. Its translation: CASSLAEWETQYF.

In this sample, this clone turned up once. The V gene is TRBV9, the J gene TRBJ1-3; D is possibly TRBD1 (5 bases). CDR1 SGDLS and CDR2 YYNGEE come from the germline V gene. The length of the CDR3 is 17 residues. Trimming pared 1 base from V and 0 bases from J, leaving 14 bases between. The DNA of the CDR3 is TGTGCCAGCAGCGTATGGGACGCCTTGAACTCTGGAAACACCATATATTTT. The encoded protein is CASSVWDALNSGNTIYF.

The chain employs TRBV29-1 and TRBJ1-2; no reliable D call. This CDR3 is built from 12 residues. The V gene lost 6 bases and the J gene lost 5 bases, with 13 bases spanning the gap. Germline loops: CDR1 SQVTM, CDR2 ANQGSEA. CDR3 amino acids: CSVQIGRYGYTF. DNA of the CDR3: TGCAGCGTCCAGATCGGGCGGTATGGCTACACCTTC. The full variable domain, with the rest looked up from reference TRBV29-1 and TRBJ1-2, is SAVISQKPSRDICQRGTSLTIQCQVDSQVTMMFWYRQQPGQSLTLIATANQGSEATYESGFVIDKFPISRPNLTFSTLTVSNMSPEDSSIYLCSVQIGRYGYTFGSGTRLTVV.